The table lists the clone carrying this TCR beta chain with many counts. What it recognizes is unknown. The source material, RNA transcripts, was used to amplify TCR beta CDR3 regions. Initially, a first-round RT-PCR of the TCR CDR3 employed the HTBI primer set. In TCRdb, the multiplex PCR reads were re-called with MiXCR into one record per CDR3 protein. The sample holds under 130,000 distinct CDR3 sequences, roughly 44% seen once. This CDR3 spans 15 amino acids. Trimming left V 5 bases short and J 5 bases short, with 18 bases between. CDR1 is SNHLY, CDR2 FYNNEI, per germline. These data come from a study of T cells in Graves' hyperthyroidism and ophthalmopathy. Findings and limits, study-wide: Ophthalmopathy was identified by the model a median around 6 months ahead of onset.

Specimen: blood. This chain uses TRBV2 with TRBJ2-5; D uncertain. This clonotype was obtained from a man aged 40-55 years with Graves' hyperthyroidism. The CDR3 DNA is TGTGCCAGCAGTCCCGGACCATCCCGGCAGGAGACCCAGTACTTC. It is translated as CASSPGPSRQETQYF.